This record covers a single TCR beta chain. Clones were read by immunoSEQ multiplex PCR, and TCRdb kept only the in-frame ones, dropping some. The table lists 200,000 to 250,000 clones, just over 85% of them singletons, with roughly 3.4% in the top ten. The trim removed 1 base at V and 6 bases at J, leaving 7 bases unmatched. The CDR3 consists of 14 residues. The germline gives CDR1 SGHRS, CDR2 YFSETQ. The data derive from a study of blood T cell repertoires in COVID-19. The chain links TRBV5-1 to TRBJ2-7; TRBD1 aligns across 7 bases. The sequenced sample was PBMCs or T cells enriched from blood (not recorded which). This receptor was identified in a woman aged 40 to 50 with acute COVID-19. As DNA, the CDR3 is TGCGCCAGCAGCTTGACCACAGGGGTCGGCGAGCAGTACGTC. Protein sequence: CASSLTTGVGEQYV.